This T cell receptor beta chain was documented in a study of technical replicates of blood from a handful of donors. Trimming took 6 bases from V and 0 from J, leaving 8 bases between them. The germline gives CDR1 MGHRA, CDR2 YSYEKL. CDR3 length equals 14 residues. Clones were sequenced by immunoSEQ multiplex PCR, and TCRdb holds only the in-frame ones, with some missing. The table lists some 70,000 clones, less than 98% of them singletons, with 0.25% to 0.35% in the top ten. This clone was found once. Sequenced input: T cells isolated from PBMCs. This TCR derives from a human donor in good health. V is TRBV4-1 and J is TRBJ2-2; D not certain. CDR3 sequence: CASRAPTNTGELFF. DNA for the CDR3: TGCGCCAGCAGGGCCCCAACGAACACCGGGGAGCTGTTTTTT.